These T cell receptor beta chains were read from a single sample in a study of T-cell memory formation after mild COVID-19. MiXCR, run by TCRdb on the 5' RACE reads, gives a single entry per CDR3 protein. Among roughly 400,000 distinct CDR3 sequences listed, around 24% were seen once. Specimen: PBMCs or a T cell subset sorted from them (not recorded which). Source of these receptors: an adult woman who had mild COVID-19 (a few samples of this study predate the infection). Cell type and time point are not known. Each CDR3 is given with its conserved first and last residue. D genes are given only for firm matches. The listing skips clone size in some rows; elsewhere it reads once, few, many or a size class.

J: TRBJ2-3; D: .; size: .; V: TRBV24-1; CDR3: CATSVGSVLTDTQYF; DNA: TGTGCCACCAGTGTGGGCAGCGTCCTCACAGATACGCAGTATTTT
J: TRBJ1-1; D: TRBD1; size: few; V: TRBV6-5; CDR3: CASSLPTGGPVF; DNA: TGTGCCAGCAGCTTACCGACAGGGGGCCCCGTTTTT
J: TRBJ1-2; D: TRBD1; size: .; V: TRBV20-1; CDR3: CSARAPDRVDGYTF; DNA: TGCAGTGCTAGAGCTCCTGACAGGGTTGATGGCTACACCTTC
J: TRBJ1-1; D: .; size: .; V: TRBV12-3/TRBV12-4; CDR3: CASSLGGKFAEAFF; DNA: TGTGCCAGCAGTTTAGGAGGGAAGTTCGCTGAAGCTTTCTTT
J: TRBJ2-5; D: .; size: .; V: TRBV19; CDR3: CASSIRDGLGETQYF; DNA: TGTGCCAGTAGTATTCGGGACGGCCTTGGAGAGACCCAGTACTTC
J: TRBJ1-3; D: .; size: many; V: TRBV4-3; CDR3: CASSQGTAGNTIYF; DNA: TGCGCCAGCAGCCAAGGGACAGCTGGAAACACCATATATTTT
J: TRBJ2-1; D: .; size: few; V: TRBV12-3/TRBV12-4; CDR3: CASTDHRGGQYNEQFF; DNA: TGTGCCAGCACCGACCACCGGGGAGGACAGTACAATGAGCAGTTCTTC
J: TRBJ1-1; D: .; size: few; V: TRBV5-1; CDR3: CASRERKGRDTEAFF; DNA: TGCGCCAGCAGAGAGAGGAAGGGTCGGGACACTGAAGCTTTCTTT
J: TRBJ2-1; D: .; size: .; V: TRBV7-2; CDR3: CASSLATTINEQFF; DNA: TGTGCCAGCAGCTTAGCGACGACGATCAATGAGCAGTTCTTC
J: TRBJ2-3; D: TRBD2; size: few; V: TRBV7-2; CDR3: CASSPRLRSAGLASDTQYF; DNA: TGTGCCAGCAGCCCCAGGCTCAGATCAGCGGGACTAGCCTCAGATACGCAGTATTTT
J: TRBJ2-3; D: .; size: few; V: TRBV25-1; CDR3: CASSDRREEDTQYF; DNA: TGTGCCAGCAGTGATCGAAGGGAGGAGGACACGCAGTATTTT
J: TRBJ2-6; D: .; size: .; V: TRBV12-3/TRBV12-4; CDR3: CASSLAGLTSGANVLTF; DNA: TGTGCCAGCAGTTTAGCTGGACTGACCTCTGGGGCCAACGTCCTGACTTTC